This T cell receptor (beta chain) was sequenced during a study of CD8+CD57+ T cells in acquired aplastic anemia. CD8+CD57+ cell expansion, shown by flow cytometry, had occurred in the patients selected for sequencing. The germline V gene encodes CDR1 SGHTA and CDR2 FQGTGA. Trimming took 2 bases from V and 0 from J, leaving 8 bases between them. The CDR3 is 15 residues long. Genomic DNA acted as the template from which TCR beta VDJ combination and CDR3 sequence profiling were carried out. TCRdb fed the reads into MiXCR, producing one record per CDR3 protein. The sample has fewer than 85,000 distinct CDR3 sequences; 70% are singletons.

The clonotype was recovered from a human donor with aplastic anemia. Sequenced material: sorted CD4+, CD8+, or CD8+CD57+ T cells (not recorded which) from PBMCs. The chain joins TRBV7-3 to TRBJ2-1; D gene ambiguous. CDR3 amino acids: CASSLAESSYNEQFF. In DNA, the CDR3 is TGTGCCAGCAGCTTAGCAGAGAGCTCCTACAATGAGCAGTTCTTC.